The 28 T cell receptor beta chains below all came from one sample that was sequenced in a study of blood T cell repertoires in COVID-19. Sequencing was performed with immunoSEQ multiplex PCR; in TCRdb, only in-frame clones are kept and a portion is missing. The table lists 80,000 to 95,000 clones, 81% of them singletons. Sequencing was carried out using peripheral blood. These receptor sequences come from a man at least 80 years old with active or convalescent COVID-19.

The V gene is TRBV27, the J gene TRBJ1-2; TRBD1 might be the D (5 bases). Germline V CDR1 and CDR2: MNHEY, SMNVEV (reference sequence). Trimming took 8 bases from V and 8 from J, leaving 15 bases between them. The CDR3 spans 12 residues. CDR3 loop: CASRAGGWGYTF. CDR3 sequence (DNA): TGTGCCAGCCGAGCCGGGGGGTGGGGCTACACCTTC.

The chain uses TRBV19 and TRBJ1-4; the D gene is possibly TRBD1 (6 bases). Germline loops: CDR1 LNHDA, CDR2 SQIVND (reference sequence). The CDR3 runs to 14 residues. V was shortened by 6 bases and J by 4 bases, with 12 bases between the two germline ends. CDR3 nucleotide sequence: TGTGCCAGTAGCCAGGGGTTAGGTAATGAAAAACTGTTTTTT. This translates into CASSQGLGNEKLFF.

The genes are TRBV6-6 and TRBJ2-5; TRBD1 agrees at 8 bases. J lost 2 bases, V lost 0 bases, and 5 bases had no gene match. CDR3 length: 16 residues. Germline V gene sequence: CDR1 MNHNY, CDR2 SVGAGI (reference sequence). The CDR3, as DNA: TGTGCCAGCAGTTACTCGAATGGACAGGGACAAGAGACCCAGTACTTC. Residues: CASSYSNGQGQETQYF.

This clone has more than one count but fewer than ten. This chain joins TRBV7-2 and TRBJ2-2; D is possibly TRBD2 (7 bases). The CDR3 has 15 residues. Per the germline V gene, CDR1 is SGHTA and CDR2 is FQGNSA. With 0 bases removed from V and 5 bases from J, the gap between germline ends came to 10 bases. CDR3 sequence: CASSLARGGTGELFF. CDR3 in DNA: TGTGCCAGCAGCTTAGCCAGGGGAGGGACCGGGGAGCTGTTTTTT.

This clone was recorded a few times. The chain combines TRBV19 with TRBJ1-5, with 11 bases lining up with TRBD1. Trimming cost V 9 bases and J 1 base; bases outside gene matches: 8. The CDR3 is made up of 16 amino acids. The germline V gene encodes CDR1 LNHDA and CDR2 SQIVND (reference sequence). CDR3 sequence reads: CASRVGDRGSNQPQHF. In DNA, the CDR3 is TGTGCCAGCCGGGTCGGGGACAGGGGGAGCAATCAGCCCCAGCATTTT.

The genes are TRBV12-2 and TRBJ2-3; the table's D call of TRBD2 was not tested on the DNA. TRBV12-2 is a pseudogene segment. The CDR3 totals 18 residues. The CDR3: CASRLVARGVFRTDTQYF. For the CDR3, the DNA is TGTGCAAGTCGCTTAGTCGCGCGGGGGGTCTTCCGCACAGATACGCAGTATTTT.

The chain has TRBV7-9 and TRBJ2-7, with 9 nucleotides matching TRBD2. Trimming at V came to 3 bases and at J to 3 bases, leaving 0 bases not matched to a gene. The CDR3 sequence is 13 residues long. Germline V CDR1 and CDR2: SEHNR, FQNEAQ (reference sequence). The CDR3 coding sequence is TGTGCCAGCAGCTTTAGCGGGAGCTACGAGCAGTACTTC. Its translation is CASSFSGSYEQYF.

The V call is TRBV6-6, the J call TRBJ1-3, with 9 bases fitting TRBD1. With V trimmed by 3 bases and J by 4 bases, 4 bases remained unmatched. The CDR3 has 15 amino acids. From germline, CDR1 is MNHNY and CDR2 SVGAGI (reference sequence). The CDR3 DNA is TGTGCCAGCAGTTATGGGGGACAGGGCGGAAACACCATATATTTT. Its translation: CASSYGGQGGNTIYF.

This clone showed up just once. The chain recombines TRBV5-4 with TRBJ1-3; possibly TRBD1 for D (6 bases). The CDR3 runs to 16 residues. Per germline, CDR1 SGHNT and CDR2 YYREEE (reference sequence). V was clipped by 3 bases and J by 2 bases, with 15 bases between them. In DNA form, the CDR3 reads TGTGCCAGCAGCTCTAATCCAGGGACACCTGGAAACACCATATATTTT. Protein: CASSSNPGTPGNTIYF. Looking up the rest from reference TRBV5-4 and TRBJ1-3 gives the full variable domain: ETGVTQSPTHLIKTRGQQVTLRCSSQSGHNTVSWYQQALGQGPQFIFQYYREEENGRGNFPPRFSGLQFPNYSSELNVNALELDDSALYLCASSSNPGTPGNTIYFGEGSWLTVV.

V and J are TRBV4-1 and TRBJ1-3; no clear D gene. Trimming shortened V by 3 bases and J by 4 bases, and 13 bases separated the two germline ends. CDR1 and CDR2 (germline): MGHRA, YSYEKL. The length of the CDR3 is 15 residues. CDR3 loop: CASSHRESFGNTIYF. CDR3 coding DNA: TGCGCCAGCAGCCACCGGGAATCCTTCGGAAACACCATATATTTT.

The V call is TRBV7-2, the J call TRBJ1-3; D perhaps matches TRBD1 (5 bases). Germline assignment: CDR1 SGHTA and CDR2 FQGNSA. The CDR3 is 15 residues long. Trimming took off 5 bases at V and 4 bases at J, with 15 bases between the two ends. The CDR3 reads CASSPLGGRGNTIYF. CDR3 coding DNA: TGTGCCAGCAGCCCCCTGGGGGGAAGAGGAAACACCATATATTTT. The full variable domain, in which reference TRBV7-2 and TRBJ1-3 provide the parts outside the CDR3, is GAGVSQSPSNKVTEKGKDVELRCDPISGHTALYWYRQSLGQGLEFLIYFQGNSAPDKSGLPSDRFSAERTGGSVSTLTIQRTQQEDSAVYLCASSPLGGRGNTIYFGEGSWLTVV.

This clone was observed a single time. The chain combines TRBV3-1 (or the pseudogene TRBV3-2) with TRBJ2-5; the D gene is possibly TRBD2 (5 bases). Between the trimmed V and J ends, which lost 0 bases and 2 bases, there was a span of 19 bases. CDR3 length equals 18 residues. Germline-derived CDR1 and CDR2 are LGHDT and YNNKEL (reference sequence). DNA of the CDR3: TGTGCCAGCAGCCAAGATCGCGTGGGGAGAACCATACAAGAGACCCAGTACTTC. Translation: CASSQDRVGRTIQETQYF.

The V call is TRBV25-1, the J call TRBJ2-1; D might be TRBD1 (6 bases). Germline V gene sequence: CDR1 MGHDK, CDR2 SYGVNS. Trimming removed 8 bases at V and 2 bases at J, with 10 bases between. The CDR3 contains 13 residues. DNA for the CDR3: TGTGCCAGCCAGGCAGGGGCCTACAATGAGCAGTTCTTC. Translated, it gives CASQAGAYNEQFF.

The chain carries TRBV28 and TRBJ2-3; 9 bases align to TRBD2. V was pared by 3 bases and J by 1 base, with 5 bases of the junction left unmatched. Germline-derived CDR1 and CDR2 are MDHEN and SYDVKM. The CDR3 contains 16 residues. The CDR3 DNA reads TGTGCCAGCAGTTTCCCCATAGCGGGGGGCACAGATACGCAGTATTTT. The encoded protein is CASSFPIAGGTDTQYF.

J is TRBJ1-3 and V is TRBV9; D is possibly TRBD1 (6 bases). The CDR3 is 16 amino acids. CDR1 SGDLS and CDR2 YYNGEE come from the germline V gene. The V and J ends lost 4 bases and 0 bases respectively, with 14 bases between them. The CDR3 reads CASSPITGRSGNTIYF. The CDR3 DNA reads TGTGCCAGCAGCCCCATCACAGGGCGCTCTGGAAACACCATATATTTT.

J is TRBJ1-3 and V is TRBV19; no clear D gene. CDR3 length: 15 residues. V was pared by 7 bases and J by 1 base, with 14 bases between. From germline, CDR1 is LNHDA and CDR2 SQIVND (reference sequence). The CDR3 region has the DNA TGTGCCAGTACCAAGACACTGGCGTCTGGAAACACCATATATTTT. Translating it yields CASTKTLASGNTIYF.

The chain links TRBV18 to TRBJ1-4, with TRBD1 as a possible D gene (5 bases). Trimming cost V 5 bases and J 2 bases, with 9 bases left between them. Germline assignment: CDR1 KGHSH and CDR2 LQKENI. The CDR3 has 14 amino acids. As DNA, the CDR3 is TGTGCCAGCTCAGAAGGGGCGACTAATGAAAAACTGTTTTTT. Protein sequence: CASSEGATNEKLFF.

The chain carries TRBV5-4 and TRBJ2-5; tentative D call: TRBD2 (7 bases). Trimming removed 4 bases at V and 2 bases at J, with 15 bases between. The V gene's germline CDR1 is SGHNT and CDR2 YYREEE (reference sequence). The CDR3 spans 15 residues. This CDR3 is CASSLGGRGQETQYF. For the CDR3, the DNA is TGTGCCAGCAGCCTGGGGGGGCGGGGGCAAGAGACCCAGTACTTC. Filled out from reference TRBV5-4 and TRBJ2-5, the complete variable domain reads ETGVTQSPTHLIKTRGQQVTLRCSSQSGHNTVSWYQQALGQGPQFIFQYYREEENGRGNFPPRFSGLQFPNYSSELNVNALELDDSALYLCASSLGGRGQETQYFGPGTRLLVL.

The V gene is TRBV4-1, the J gene TRBJ1-5; D uncertain. V lost 0 bases and J lost 4, with 16 bases in between. Germline loops: CDR1 MGHRA, CDR2 YSYEKL. CDR3 length equals 17 residues. DNA for the CDR3: TGCGCCAGCAGCCAAGATGCGTTTGGAGGGCGGAATCAGCCCCAGCATTTT. Its protein product is CASSQDAFGGRNQPQHF.

V and J are TRBV27 and TRBJ1-5; D possibly corresponds to TRBD1 (5 bases). Germline assignment: CDR1 MNHEY and CDR2 SMNVEV (reference sequence). This CDR3 region has 12 residues. Trimming stripped 6 bases from V and 5 bases from J, with 8 bases between. CDR3 in amino acids: CASRGGDQPQHF. As DNA, the CDR3 is TGTGCCAGCAGAGGAGGGGATCAGCCCCAGCATTTT.

The J gene is TRBJ2-1, the V gene TRBV5-1; maybe TRBD1 (6 bases). Germline V CDR1 and CDR2: SGHRS, YFSETQ. V was pared by 0 bases and J by 4 bases, with 8 bases between. The CDR3 loop spans 14 amino acids. CDR3 in DNA: TGCGCCAGCAGCTTGGCGGACAGATACAATGAGCAGTTCTTC. Translated, it gives CASSLADRYNEQFF.

V gene TRBV15 combines with J gene TRBJ2-3; 7 positions match TRBD2. Trimming cost V 0 bases and J 6 bases; bases outside gene matches: 6. In germline, CDR1 is LNHNV, CDR2 YYDKDF (reference sequence). The CDR3 contains 15 residues. As DNA, the CDR3 is TGTGCCACCAGCAGAGATACACTAGCGCGGGATACGCAGTATTTT. Amino acids: CATSRDTLARDTQYF.

The chain joins TRBV10-3 to TRBJ2-7, with 10 nucleotides matching TRBD2. The CDR3 sequence is 16 residues long. V shed 2 bases and J 1 base; nucleotides not matched to a gene: 5. CDR1 and CDR2 from the germline V gene are ENHRY and SYGVKD. The chain's CDR3 is CAISEGASGGSYEQYF. In nucleotides, the CDR3 is TGTGCCATCAGTGAGGGTGCTAGCGGGGGATCCTACGAGCAGTACTTC.

The chain couples TRBV7-6 to TRBJ2-1; 13 bases are a match to TRBD2. V shed 5 bases and J 9 bases; nucleotides not matched to a gene: 4. Germline CDR1 is SGHVS and CDR2 is FNYEAQ. This CDR3 is built from 14 residues. The CDR3 DNA follows: TGTGCCAGCAGCCTCAGGACTAGCGGGGGTGAGCAGTTCTTC. It encodes CASSLRTSGGEQFF.

This clone was counted once. The gene calls are TRBV4-3 and TRBJ1-1; no firm D call. The CDR3 extends over 13 amino acids. From germline, CDR1 is LGHNA and CDR2 YSLEER. V gave up 1 base and J gave up 10 bases, with 13 bases separating them. The CDR3 sequence: CASSQVEAGRAFF. CDR3 sequence (DNA): TGCGCCAGCAGCCAAGTGGAGGCAGGTAGAGCTTTCTTT.

The chain joins TRBV19 to TRBJ1-2, with D maybe TRBD1 (6 bases). V was trimmed by 6 bases and J by 10 bases, leaving 18 bases between them. The CDR3 is 13 residues long. Looked up from germline, CDR1 is LNHDA and CDR2 is SQIVND (reference sequence). The CDR3 nucleotides are TGTGCCAGTAGCCCGACAGGAACCAACGACTACACCTTC. Its translation is CASSPTGTNDYTF.

The V gene is TRBV10-3, the J gene TRBJ1-1, with TRBD1 identical over 8 bases. This CDR3 spans 16 amino acids. In germline, CDR1 is ENHRY, CDR2 SYGVKD. J lost 5 bases, V lost 9 bases, and 17 bases had no gene match. This chain's CDR3 is CAITSTATGVRTEAFF. The CDR3 nucleotides read TGTGCCATAACATCGACCGCGACAGGGGTGAGGACTGAAGCTTTCTTT.

This clone was picked up a small number of times. This sequence joins TRBV2 and TRBJ2-2; D unresolved. The CDR3 is 14 residues long. Germline CDR1 is SNHLY and CDR2 is FYNNEI. V dropped 8 bases and J dropped 1 base, with 11 bases sitting between them. The CDR3 DNA is TGTGCCAGCGTGGAGAGCCAGAACACCGGGGAGCTGTTTTTT. It translates to CASVESQNTGELFF.